These 12 T cell receptor beta chains came from one sample sequenced in a study of cytomegalovirus exposure and HLA in healthy donors. Sequencing was performed with immunoSEQ multiplex PCR; in TCRdb, only in-frame clones are kept and a portion is missing. Seen here are 150,000 to 200,000 clones, nearly 90% observed once, and the top ten hold around 4.4%. The sequencing input was PBMCs. The source of these receptors is a man aged 18 to 30 in good health and CMV-seropositive.

V usage is TRBV7-8 and J usage is TRBJ1-2; D unresolved. Germline CDR1 and CDR2: SGHVS and FQNEAQ. The CDR3 spans 13 residues. The V end was cut by 0 bases, the J end by 8 bases, with 10 bases between. The CDR3 region is CASSLAQASGYTF. For the CDR3, the DNA is TGTGCCAGCAGCTTAGCGCAGGCCTCGGGCTACACCTTC.

CDR3 amino acids: CASSITGGLSTDTQYF. The DNA of the CDR3 is TGTGCCAGCAGCATTACAGGGGGATTAAGCACAGATACGCAGTATTTT. This chain links TRBV11-2 with TRBJ2-3, with 8 positions matching TRBD1. Germline V gene sequence: CDR1 SGHAT, CDR2 FQNNGV. Unmatched junction bases numbered 7, after V lost 5 bases and J lost 0 bases. CDR3 length equals 16 residues.

The chain has TRBV6-6 and TRBJ1-5; tentative D call: TRBD1 (5 bases). Trimming stripped 4 bases from V and 1 base from J, with 8 bases between. CDR3 length equals 14 residues. Germline CDR1 is MNHNY and CDR2 is SVGAGI (reference sequence). The CDR3 sequence: CASSSRQSNQPQHF. Here the CDR3 DNA reads TGTGCCAGCAGTTCCCGACAGAGCAATCAGCCCCAGCATTTT.

The chain has TRBV28 and TRBJ1-4; 9 bases are a match to TRBD1. Germline V gene data show CDR1 as MDHEN and CDR2 as SYDVKM. This CDR3 region has 15 residues. V dropped 5 bases and J dropped 5; count of bases not matched to a gene: 6. CDR3 DNA sequence: TGTGCCAGCAGTACGCCGGGACAGGGAAATGAAAAACTGTTTTTT. Encoded protein: CASSTPGQGNEKLFF. The variable domain in full, completed from reference TRBV28 and TRBJ1-4, reads DVKVTQSSRYLVKRTGEKVFLECVQDMDHENMFWYRQDPGLGLRLIYFSYDVKMKEKGDIPEGYSVSREKKERFSLILESASTNQTSMYLCASSTPGQGNEKLFFGSGTQLSVL.

The V and J genes are TRBV19 and TRBJ2-1; 7 bases map to TRBD1. The CDR3 is 16 amino acids. Unmatched junction bases numbered 12, after V lost 5 bases and J lost 5 bases. From germline, CDR1 is LNHDA and CDR2 SQIVND (reference sequence). CDR3: CASSPSTGPRDNEQFF. The CDR3 DNA reads TGTGCCAGTAGTCCGTCGACAGGGCCCAGGGACAATGAGCAGTTCTTC.

The chain couples TRBV7-8 to TRBJ2-7, with 7 bases lining up with TRBD2. CDR3 length: 16 amino acids. After removal of 5 bases from V and 5 bases from J, the junction contained 15 bases not matched to a gene. In germline, CDR1 is SGHVS, CDR2 FQNEAQ. The CDR3 nucleotides are TGTGCCAGCAGCCTCGCGGGATGGGGGGGGAAGAACGAGCAGTACTTC. It translates to CASSLAGWGGKNEQYF. The full variable domain, its missing parts supplied by reference TRBV7-8 and TRBJ2-7, is GAGVSQSPRYKVAKRGQDVALRCDPISGHVSLFWYQQALGQGPEFLTYFQNEAQLDKSGLPSDRFFAERPEGSVSTLKIQRTQQEDSAVYLCASSLAGWGGKNEQYFGPGTRLTVT.

The chain recombines TRBV5-1 with TRBJ2-7, with 8 bases matching TRBD2. CDR1 SGHRS and CDR2 YFSETQ come from the germline V gene. The length of the CDR3 is 14 residues. After removal of 3 bases from V and 6 bases from J, the junction contained 8 bases not matched to a gene. The CDR3 protein is CASSWTSPGTEQYF. The CDR3 DNA is TGCGCCAGCAGCTGGACTAGCCCGGGTACCGAGCAGTACTTC.

The chain recombines TRBV15 with TRBJ2-7; no reliable D call. Per the germline V gene, CDR1 is LNHNV and CDR2 is YYDKDF (reference sequence). The V gene lost 2 bases and the J gene lost 2 bases, with 13 bases spanning the gap. The CDR3 spans 15 residues. CDR3 DNA sequence: TGTGCCACCAGCAGACAAACTAAAACGGCCTACGAGCAGTACTTC. It encodes CATSRQTKTAYEQYF. Full variable domain (missing parts from reference TRBV15 and TRBJ2-7): DAMVIQNPRYQVTQFGKPVTLSCSQTLNHNVMYWYQQKSSQAPKLLFHYYDKDFNNEADTPDNFQSRRPNTSFCFLDIRSPGLGDTAMYLCATSRQTKTAYEQYFGPGTRLTVT.

The V and J genes are TRBV11-3 and TRBJ2-3; perhaps TRBD1 as D (5 bases). The germline V and J ends were trimmed by 6 bases and 0 bases, with 10 bases remaining between them. Germline V lookup: CDR1 SGHNT, CDR2 YENEEA. CDR3 length: 14 residues. CDR3 protein: CASRGEVSTDTQYF. The CDR3 coding sequence is TGTGCCAGCAGAGGGGAAGTGAGCACAGATACGCAGTATTTT.

The chain has TRBV5-1 and TRBJ2-5, with 11 bases identical to TRBD2. After removal of 4 bases from V and 5 bases from J, the junction contained 10 bases not matched to a gene. CDR1 and CDR2 from the germline V gene are SGHRS and YFSETQ. CDR3 length equals 16 residues. The CDR3 coding sequence is TGCGCCAGCAGCATAGCGGGACTAGCGGTTCGGGAGACCCAGTACTTC. Translation gives CASSIAGLAVRETQYF. The whole variable domain, filled in from reference TRBV5-1 and TRBJ2-5, reads KAGVTQTPRYLIKTRGQQVTLSCSPISGHRSVSWYQQTPGQGLQFLFEYFSETQRNKGNFPGRFSGRQFSNSRSEMNVSTLELGDSALYLCASSIAGLAVRETQYFGPGTRLLVL.

The gene calls are TRBV27 and TRBJ2-5; TRBD1 agrees at 7 bases. The junction had 7 bases not matched to a gene; V was cut back by 5 bases and J by 4 bases. CDR1 and CDR2 (germline): MNHEY, SMNVEV (reference sequence). The CDR3 runs to 14 residues. CDR3: CASSDRDWGETQYF. The CDR3 DNA sequence: TGTGCCAGCAGTGACAGGGATTGGGGAGAGACCCAGTACTTC.

J is TRBJ1-3 and V is TRBV10-3, with unresolved D. CDR3 length: 15 residues. The germline V gene has CDR1 ENHRY and CDR2 SYGVKD. V was clipped by 2 bases and J by 0 bases, with 8 bases between them. The CDR3 loop reads CAISESGYSGNTIYF. CDR3 in DNA: TGTGCCATCAGTGAGAGCGGGTACTCTGGAAACACCATATATTTT.